This T cell receptor beta chain was retrieved from a study of CD8 T cells in Susac syndrome. Trimming took off 0 bases at V and 4 bases at J, with 19 bases between the two ends. Germline CDR1 is DFQATT and CDR2 is SNEGSKA (reference sequence). CDR3 length: 17 residues. With random hexamers, about 0.45 to 1 ug RNA was reverse transcribed. The TCR beta CDR3 was amplified by immunoSEQ multiplex PCR across 54 Vbeta, 13 Jbeta. TCRdb analysed the immunoSEQ multiplex PCR reads with MiXCR anew, one entry per CDR3 protein. The sample lists over 95,000 distinct CDR3 sequences, around nine tenths occurring once. In blood CD8+ and CD4+ T cells, TCR beta underwent sequencing.

J is TRBJ1-5 and V is TRBV20-1; D might be TRBD1 (5 bases). The source material was CD4+ T cells from PBMCs. The clonotype comes from a human donor in good health. CDR3 region: CSARDGQGTSSNQPQHF. CDR3 in DNA: TGCAGTGCTAGAGATGGGCAGGGAACGTCGTCAAATCAGCCCCAGCATTTT.